These 19 T cell receptor beta chains share one sample of origin, sequenced in a study of T cell clusters in autoimmune cytopenias. One tube held mixed TRB-A and TRB-B primer pools for touch-down PCR. With the multiplex PCR reads reprocessed, TCRdb shows one record per CDR3 protein and no DNA. This table lists some 3,300 distinct CDR3 sequences. TRB was amplified from about 260 ng of peripheral blood genomic DNA per sample. Sequenced: peripheral blood. These receptors all stem from a human donor with an autoimmune cytopenia or autoimmune hepatitis (not recorded which).

This clonotype is deemed medium-sized by its frequency. The CDR3 sequence is CASSLRWSAYEQYF. The chain links TRBV5-6 to TRBJ2-7. From germline, CDR1 is SGHDT and CDR2 YYEEEE. CDR3 length: 14 residues. Full variable domain (rest looked up from reference TRBV5-6 and TRBJ2-7): DAGVTQSPTHLIKTRGQQVTLRCSPKSGHDTVSWYQQALGQGPQFIFQYYEEEERQRGNFPDRFSGHQFPNYSSELNVNALLLGDSALYLCASSLRWSAYEQYFGPGTRLTVT.

This clonotype is deemed medium-sized by its frequency. The V gene is TRBV5-5, the J gene TRBJ1-2. CDR1 and CDR2 (germline): SGHKS, YYEKEE (reference sequence). The CDR3 is made up of 14 amino acids. CDR3: CASSPTLIGYGYTF. The full variable domain, its missing parts supplied by reference TRBV5-5 and TRBJ1-2, is DAGVTQSPTHLIKTRGQQVTLRCSPISGHKSVSWYQQVLGQGPQFIFQYYEKEERGRGNFPDRFSARQFPNYSSELNVNALLLGDSALYLCASSPTLIGYGYTFGSGTRLTVV.

In terms of frequency, this clonotype is large. V is TRBV29-1 and J is TRBJ1-2. CDR3 length equals 12 residues. Germline V gene sequence: CDR1 SQVTM, CDR2 ANQGSEA. The CDR3 spells CSVESTGDGYTF.

This sequence joins TRBV20-1 and TRBJ1-5. In germline, CDR1 is DFQATT, CDR2 SNEGSKA (reference sequence). This CDR3 contains 15 residues. The CDR3 sequence is CSARDGRLVNQPQHF.

The V gene is TRBV6-2 or TRBV6-3, the J gene TRBJ2-1; the TRBD1 assignment by TCRdb is unverifiable without DNA. The germline CDR1 and CDR2 sequences are MNHEY and SVGEGT. This CDR3 comprises 16 residues. The CDR3 is CASSPSTDLFDDEQFF.

In terms of frequency, this clonotype is medium-sized (0.01 to 0.1%). This chain uses TRBV29-1 with TRBJ2-1; TCRdb lists TRBD2, though no DNA is available to test this call. Germline CDR1 and CDR2: SQVTM and ANQGSEA. The CDR3 sequence is 16 residues long. The chain's CDR3 is CSVGTSGENSYNEQFF.

This sequence joins TRBV7-6 and TRBJ2-7; TCRdb names TRBD2, which stays unverified in the absence of DNA. From germline, CDR1 is SGHVS and CDR2 FNYEAQ. CDR3 length equals 16 residues. CDR3 amino acids: CASSGRSGRGSNEQYF.

The chain couples TRBV6-1 to TRBJ2-1; the D call of TRBD1 rests on TCRdb alone, since no DNA is present to check it. Germline lookup yields CDR1 MNHNS and CDR2 SASEGT. The CDR3 is made up of 19 amino acids. The CDR3 loop is CASNPTIGQGPETYNEQFF.

Judged by frequency, this clonotype is medium-sized (0.01 to 0.1%). V usage is TRBV12-3 or TRBV12-4 and J usage is TRBJ2-7; TCRdb designates TRBD1, a call that cannot be tested without DNA. The CDR3 is 14 residues long. The CDR3 region is CASSLQGQTYEQYF.

The rearrangement joins TRBV18 to TRBJ1-3; without DNA, the TCRdb call of TRBD1 cannot be checked. This CDR3 contains 19 residues. CDR1 and CDR2 from the germline V gene are KGHSH and LQKENI. This chain's CDR3 is CASSPRTGTTFSSGNTIYF.

This clonotype is called large based on its frequency. V usage is TRBV18 and J usage is TRBJ2-7. The CDR3 runs to 12 residues. CDR1 is KGHSH, CDR2 LQKENI, per germline. The CDR3: CASSDSSYEQYF.

By frequency, this clonotype registers medium-sized (0.01 to 0.1%). The chain links TRBV12-3 or TRBV12-4 to TRBJ1-1; TCRdb calls TRBD1, which cannot be checked without DNA. The CDR3 has 12 amino acids. CDR3 in amino acids: CASSWGYTEAFF.

According to its frequency, this clonotype is medium-sized. This sequence joins TRBV6-2 or TRBV6-3 and TRBJ2-7; TCRdb calls TRBD1, which cannot be checked without DNA. The germline V gene encodes CDR1 MNHEY and CDR2 SVGEGT. This CDR3 has 17 amino acids. This CDR3 reads CASSYVPLGRGSYEQYF.

The gene calls are TRBV20-1 and TRBJ1-2. The CDR3 is 11 residues long. Germline CDR1 DFQATT, CDR2 SNEGSKA (reference sequence). CDR3 sequence: CSARVTYGYTF.

This clonotype is identified as medium-sized from frequency. This chain connects TRBV30 to TRBJ1-1. The CDR3 covers 13 residues. Germline loops: CDR1 GTSNPN, CDR2 SVGIG (reference sequence). CDR3 residues: CAWSSIQDAEAFF.

This clonotype is deemed medium-sized by its frequency. The V call is TRBV6-5, the J call TRBJ2-1; TCRdb reports TRBD1, a call that lacks DNA to check it against. The CDR3 consists of 14 residues. The germline V gene has CDR1 MNHEY and CDR2 SVGAGI. The CDR3 here is CASSPPSSYNEQFF.

This chain links TRBV29-1 with TRBJ2-1; checking the TCRdb D call of TRBD1 is not possible without DNA. Germline values: CDR1 SQVTM, CDR2 ANQGSEA. This CDR3 spans 17 amino acids. The CDR3 sequence is CSVAGTGAPSSYNEQFF.

In terms of frequency, this clonotype is medium-sized. This chain links TRBV6-8 with TRBJ2-1; TCRdb calls TRBD1, which cannot be checked without DNA. The CDR3 spans 14 residues. The germline V gene has CDR1 MNHGY and CDR2 SAAAGT. CDR3 sequence: CASTTRGGYNEQFF.

This clonotype is medium-sized by frequency. The V and J genes are TRBV27 and TRBJ2-1; absent DNA, TCRdb's TRBD1 call cannot be checked. CDR3 length: 14 residues. Germline V CDR1 and CDR2: MNHEY, SMNVEV (reference sequence). The CDR3 sequence is CASKEIGTYNEQFF.